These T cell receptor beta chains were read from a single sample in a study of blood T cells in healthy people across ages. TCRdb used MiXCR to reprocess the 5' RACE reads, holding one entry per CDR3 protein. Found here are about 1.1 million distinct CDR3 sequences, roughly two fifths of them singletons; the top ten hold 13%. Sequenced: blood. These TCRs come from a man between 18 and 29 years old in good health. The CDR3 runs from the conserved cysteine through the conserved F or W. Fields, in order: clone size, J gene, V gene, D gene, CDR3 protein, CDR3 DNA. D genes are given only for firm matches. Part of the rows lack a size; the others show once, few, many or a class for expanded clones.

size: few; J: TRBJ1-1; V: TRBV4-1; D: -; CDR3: CASSQDETVNTEAFF; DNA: TGCGCCAGCAGCCAAGATGAGACAGTTAACACTGAAGCTTTCTTT
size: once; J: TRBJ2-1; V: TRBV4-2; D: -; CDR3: CASSQERDYNEQFF; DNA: TGTGCCAGCAGCCAAGAGCGGGACTACAATGAGCAGTTCTTC
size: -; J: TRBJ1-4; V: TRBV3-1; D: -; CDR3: CASSQELRQGNEKLFF; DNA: TGTGCCAGCAGCCAAGAATTGAGGCAGGGGAATGAAAAACTGTTTTTT
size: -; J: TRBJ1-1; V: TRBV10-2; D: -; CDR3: CASSALQGRYTEAFF; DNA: TGCGCCAGCAGCGCACTTCAGGGGAGGTACACTGAAGCTTTCTTT
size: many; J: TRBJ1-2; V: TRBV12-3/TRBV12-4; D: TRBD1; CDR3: CASSRTGEGYTF; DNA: TGTGCCAGCAGTCGGACAGGGGAAGGCTACACCTTC
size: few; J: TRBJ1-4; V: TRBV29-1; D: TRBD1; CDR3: CSVGRTGVNEKLFF; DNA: TGCAGCGTTGGACGGACAGGGGTTAATGAAAAACTGTTTTTT
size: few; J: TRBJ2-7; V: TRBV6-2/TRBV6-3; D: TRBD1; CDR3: CASSYPTSTGTVSYEQYF; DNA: TGTGCCAGCAGTTACCCGACATCCACCGGGACAGTCTCCTACGAGCAGTACTTC
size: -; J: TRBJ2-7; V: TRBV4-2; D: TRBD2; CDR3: CASSQELADSYNEQYF; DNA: TGTGCCAGCAGCCAAGAACTAGCGGACTCCTACAATGAGCAGTACTTC
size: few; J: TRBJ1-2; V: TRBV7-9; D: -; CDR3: CASRMDGVYGYTF; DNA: TGTGCCAGCAGAATGGACGGAGTATATGGCTACACCTTC
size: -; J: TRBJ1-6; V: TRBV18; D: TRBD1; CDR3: CASSPKQGPPYLPLHF; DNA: TGTGCCAGCTCACCAAAACAGGGGCCCCCATATTTACCCCTCCACTTT
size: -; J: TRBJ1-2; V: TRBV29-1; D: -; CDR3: CSVPTSLSYGYTF; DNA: TGCAGCGTTCCGACATCCTTGTCCTATGGCTACACCTTC
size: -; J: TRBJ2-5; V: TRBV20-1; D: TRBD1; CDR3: CSAIDRGTHNEQYF; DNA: TGCAGTGCTATAGACAGGGGCACCCACAATGAGCAGTACTTC
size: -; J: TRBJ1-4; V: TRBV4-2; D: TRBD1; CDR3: CATSSRGQGNEKLFF; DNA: TGTGCCACCTCCTCCCGGGGACAGGGGAATGAAAAACTGTTTTTT
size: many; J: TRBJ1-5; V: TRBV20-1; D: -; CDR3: CSASPLSNQPQHF; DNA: TGCAGTGCTAGCCCTTTAAGCAATCAGCCCCAGCATTTT
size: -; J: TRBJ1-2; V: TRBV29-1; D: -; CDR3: CSVAVGPTYGYTF; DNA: TGCAGCGTTGCAGTGGGGCCTACCTATGGCTACACCTTC
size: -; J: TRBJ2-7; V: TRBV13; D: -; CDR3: CASSLGLVQTYEQYF; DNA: TGTGCCAGCAGCTTAGGCCTCGTGCAGACCTACGAGCAGTACTTC
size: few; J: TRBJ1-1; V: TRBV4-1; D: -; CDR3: CASSPSSRGNTEAFF; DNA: TGCGCCAGCAGCCCGAGCAGCAGGGGGAACACTGAAGCTTTCTTT
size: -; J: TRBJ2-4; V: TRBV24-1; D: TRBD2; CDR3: CATRGRGATQYLAKNIQYF; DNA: TGTGCCACCCGAGGGCGGGGGGCGACCCAATATCTAGCCAAAAACATTCAGTACTTC
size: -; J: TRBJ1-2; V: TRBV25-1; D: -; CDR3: CASSDEGPNYGYTF; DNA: TGTGCCAGCAGTGACGAAGGACCTAACTATGGCTACACCTTC